A single sample is the source of the 31 T cell receptor beta chains below, sequenced in a study of graft-versus-host responses after intestinal transplantation. The antigens for these receptors are not known. Libraries were prepared by immunoSEQ multiplex PCR; TCRdb keeps only in-frame clonotypes and omits some of them. The sample yields under 85,000 clones, less than 95% seen once. Source: unstimulated CD8+ T cells sorted from spleen or lymph node cells, taken before intestinal transplant. The receptors come from a human donor who received an intestinal transplant.

V is TRBV5-6 and J is TRBJ1-3, with 10 bases that match TRBD1. J was trimmed by 3 bases and V by 2 bases; bases with no gene match: 11. The CDR3 spans 18 residues. Germline V CDR1 and CDR2: SGHDT, YYEEEE. The CDR3 nucleotides are TGTGCCAGCAGCTTCCCCGGGACAGGGGCTCTGGGTGGAAACACCATATATTTT. Translating gives CASSFPGTGALGGNTIYF.

This chain joins TRBV9 and TRBJ2-7; 9 nucleotides align to TRBD1. This CDR3 region has 14 residues. V dropped 3 bases and J dropped 4; count of bases not matched to a gene: 5. Germline V gene data show CDR1 as SGDLS and CDR2 as YYNGEE. CDR3 DNA sequence: TGTGCCAGCAGCGCCACGGACAGGGGTTACGAGCAGTACTTC. Its translation is CASSATDRGYEQYF.

V is TRBV29-1 and J is TRBJ2-7; 8 nucleotides match TRBD2. J was trimmed by 7 bases and V by 1 base; bases with no gene match: 6. This CDR3 region has 13 residues. The germline V gene has CDR1 SQVTM and CDR2 ANQGSEA. The CDR3 bases are TGCAGCGTTGAAGGTAGCGGGGTGGGTGAGCAGTACTTC. As protein: CSVEGSGVGEQYF.

The J gene is TRBJ2-3, the V gene TRBV13; D not resolved. The CDR3 has 14 residues. The V gene's germline CDR1 is PRHDT and CDR2 FYEKMQ (reference sequence). V was shortened by 5 bases and J by 1 base, with 10 bases between the two germline ends. The CDR3 sequence: CASSPPSGTDTQYF. The DNA of the CDR3 is TGTGCCAGCAGCCCTCCAAGCGGCACAGATACGCAGTATTTT.

The CDR3 spells CASSERAQGPDSYEQYF. CDR3 DNA: TGTGCCAGCAGTGAAAGGGCACAGGGCCCTGACTCCTACGAGCAGTACTTC. This rearrangement joins TRBV2 to TRBJ2-7; weak D call: TRBD1 (6 bases). The CDR3 consists of 17 residues. V dropped 2 bases and J dropped 0 bases, with 17 bases sitting between them. CDR1 is SNHLY and CDR2 is FYNNEI in the germline V gene.

V gene TRBV7-9 combines with J gene TRBJ1-6, with a weak D call TRBD1 (5 bases). The CDR3 is 14 amino acids. Trimming pared 11 bases from V and 7 bases from J, leaving 18 bases between. The germline V gene encodes CDR1 SEHNR and CDR2 FQNEAQ (reference sequence). This chain's CDR3 is CADGSGTMNSPLHF. In nucleotides, the CDR3 is TGTGCCGACGGATCCGGGACTATGAATTCACCCCTCCACTTT.

The chain has TRBV6-5 and TRBJ1-2; no reliable D call. Trimming removed 8 bases from V and 5 bases from J, with 18 bases in between. In germline, CDR1 is MNHEY, CDR2 SVGAGI. The CDR3 contains 14 residues. CDR3 region: CASCGREGDYGYTF. DNA of the CDR3: TGTGCCAGCTGCGGACGGGAGGGTGATTATGGCTACACCTTC.

J is TRBJ2-7 and V is TRBV29-1; tentative D call: TRBD1 (5 bases). Germline assignment: CDR1 SQVTM and CDR2 ANQGSEA. V was trimmed by 3 bases and J by 2 bases, leaving 11 bases between them. This CDR3 comprises 13 residues. In nucleotides, the CDR3 is TGCAGCGTTGAGATTTTGGACACCTACGAGCAGTACTTC. Translation: CSVEILDTYEQYF.

The rearrangement joins TRBV12-5 to TRBJ2-1; no definite D call. CDR3 length: 14 amino acids. Germline V gives CDR1 LGHNT, CDR2 FRNRAP. Trimming left V 5 bases short and J 6 bases short, with 14 bases between. CDR3 protein: CASGPPWVANEQFF. In nucleotides, the CDR3 is TGTGCTAGTGGTCCCCCCTGGGTAGCCAATGAGCAGTTCTTC. The full variable domain, rest sourced from reference TRBV12-5 and TRBJ2-1, is DARVTQTPRHKVTEMGQEVTMRCQPILGHNTVFWYRQTMMQGLELLAYFRNRAPLDDSGMPKDRFSAEMPDATLATLKIQPSEPRDSAVYFCASGPPWVANEQFFGPGTRLTVL.

The V gene is TRBV10-2, the J gene TRBJ1-6, with 9 bases that match TRBD1. The length of the CDR3 is 16 residues. V trimming: 6 bases; J trimming: 8 bases; junction bases outside the gene matches: 11. Germline CDR1 WSHSY, CDR2 SAAADI. This CDR3 is CASRGPGQGYYSPLHF. In DNA form, the CDR3 reads TGCGCCAGCAGGGGGCCGGGACAGGGTTATTATTCACCCCTCCACTTT.

This clone was picked up one time. The chain combines TRBV5-4 with TRBJ2-5; 9 bases are shared with TRBD2. V was clipped by 0 bases and J by 5 bases; unmatched bases: 5. Germline V gives CDR1 SGHNT, CDR2 YYREEE (reference sequence). The CDR3 runs to 15 residues. This chain's CDR3 is CASSLVGTSPETQYF. CDR3 nucleotide sequence: TGTGCCAGCAGCTTGGTCGGGACTAGCCCGGAGACCCAGTACTTC.

The count of this clone is one. The V and J genes are TRBV9 and TRBJ2-1; the match to TRBD1 covers 7 bases. V shed 0 bases and J 9 bases; nucleotides not matched to a gene: 6. Per germline, CDR1 SGDLS and CDR2 YYNGEE. The CDR3 totals 14 residues. The CDR3: CASSVGGGSGEQFF. The CDR3 bases are TGTGCCAGCAGCGTAGGAGGGGGCTCGGGTGAGCAGTTCTTC. The whole variable domain, remainder taken from reference TRBV9 and TRBJ2-1, is DSGVTQTPKHLITATGQRVTLRCSPRSGDLSVYWYQQSLDQGLQFLIQYYNGEERAKGNILERFSAQQFPDLHSELNLSSLELGDSALYFCASSVGGGSGEQFFGPGTRLTVL.

The table lists this clone with a count of one. The chain has TRBV19 and TRBJ1-2, with 8 nucleotides matching TRBD1. Germline V gene data show CDR1 as LNHDA and CDR2 as SQIVND (reference sequence). After removal of 10 bases from V and 7 bases from J, the junction contained 14 bases not matched to a gene. The CDR3 totals 14 residues. The CDR3 region has the DNA TGTGCCACCCAATTCAGGGGGCGGGGTGGTGGCTACACCTTC. Translated: CATQFRGRGGGYTF.

This rearrangement joins TRBV6-6 to TRBJ1-2; 9 bases agree with TRBD1. Trimming removed 6 bases from V and 6 bases from J; junction bases left unmatched: 8. The germline gives CDR1 MNHNY, CDR2 SVGAGI (reference sequence). The CDR3 is 14 amino acids. As DNA, the CDR3 is TGTGCCAGCAGCTGGACAGGGGCTGAGAATGGCTACACCTTC. Residues: CASSWTGAENGYTF.

A note on this clone: Its ends do not fully match the called genes, so a read error is possible. V is TRBV7-7 and J is TRBJ2-1, with 14 bases matching TRBD2. The CDR3 has 16 amino acids. CDR1 and CDR2 from the germline V gene are SSHAT and FNYEAQ (reference sequence). CDR3: CASSQGLAGVYNEQFF. The CDR3 DNA reads as TGTGCTAGCAGCCAGGGACTAGCGGGAGTCTACAATGAGCAGTTCTTC.

This chain connects TRBV7-8 to TRBJ2-2, with TRBD1 matching over 9 bases. The CDR3 runs to 16 residues. V lost 5 bases to trimming and J lost 5 bases; unmatched junction nucleotides: 9. From germline, CDR1 is SGHVS and CDR2 FQNEAQ. Written as DNA, the CDR3 is TGTGCCAGCAGCACCACAGGGGGCTCGGGGACCGGGGAGCTGTTTTTT. Its translation is CASSTTGGSGTGELFF.

This rearrangement joins TRBV6-5 to TRBJ2-7; TRBD2 matches 11 bases. After removal of 6 bases from V and 6 bases from J, the junction contained 10 bases not matched to a gene. CDR1 MNHEY and CDR2 SVGAGI come from the germline V gene. The CDR3 totals 15 residues. The CDR3 DNA is TGTGCCAGCAGACAACTAGCGGGGGCCCGGGGCGAGCAGTACTTC. Translating gives CASRQLAGARGEQYF.

The V and J genes are TRBV27 and TRBJ2-1; 10 positions agree with TRBD2. This CDR3 is built from 16 residues. Germline-derived CDR1 and CDR2 are MNHEY and SMNVEV (reference sequence). The V segment lost 6 bases and the J segment 7 bases; nucleotides outside the gene matches: 12. The CDR3 coding sequence is TGTGCCAGCAGCCCTAACCCTAGCGGGGGATGGAATGAGCAGTTCTTC. As protein: CASSPNPSGGWNEQFF.

This rearrangement joins TRBV16 to TRBJ1-5, with no clear D. The V end was cut by 4 bases, the J end by 4 bases, with 14 bases between. The CDR3 spans 15 residues. CDR1 KGHSY and CDR2 FQNENV come from the germline V gene. CDR3 in DNA: TGTGCCAGCAGCCCCACGAGCGGGCCAAATCAGCCCCAGCATTTT. Translation: CASSPTSGPNQPQHF.

The rearrangement links TRBV7-9 to TRBJ1-1, with 9 bases matching TRBD1. V lost 4 bases and J lost 3; bases outside the gene matches: 3. The CDR3 has 14 residues. CDR1 SEHNR and CDR2 FQNEAQ come from the germline V gene (reference sequence). CDR3 amino acids: CASSSGTGYTEAFF. DNA for the CDR3: TGTGCCAGCAGCTCAGGGACAGGGTACACTGAAGCTTTCTTT.

V and J are TRBV7-9 and TRBJ2-2; D unclear. The CDR3 spans 10 residues. V shed 10 bases and J shed 8 bases, with 8 bases lying between them. From germline, CDR1 is SEHNR and CDR2 FQNEAQ (reference sequence). This CDR3 is CAIPGGELFF. The CDR3 region has the DNA TGTGCCATCCCCGGGGGGGAGCTGTTTTTT.

The chain recombines TRBV5-5 with TRBJ1-5, with D hard to call. V lost 4 bases and J lost 0, with 26 bases in between. Germline V gene lookup returns CDR1 SGHKS and CDR2 YYEKEE (reference sequence). The length of the CDR3 is 20 residues. CDR3 in DNA: TGTGCCAGCAGCCGAACCCCGGGAGGGATGATGGGATATAGCAATCAGCCCCAGCATTTT. Encoded protein: CASSRTPGGMMGYSNQPQHF. Full variable domain (remainder filled in from reference TRBV5-5 and TRBJ1-5): DAGVTQSPTHLIKTRGQQVTLRCSPISGHKSVSWYQQVLGQGPQFIFQYYEKEERGRGNFPDRFSARQFPNYSSELNVNALLLGDSALYLCASSRTPGGMMGYSNQPQHFGDGTRLSIL.

The rearrangement joins TRBV9 to TRBJ2-2, with D perhaps TRBD1 (5 bases). CDR3 size: 17 residues. V lost 2 bases, J lost 1 base, and 15 bases lay in between. The V gene's germline CDR1 is SGDLS and CDR2 YYNGEE. The CDR3 region has the DNA TGTGCCAGCAGCGTGAATCAGGGCATGGGGAACACCGGGGAGCTGTTTTTT. Protein product: CASSVNQGMGNTGELFF.

The chain employs TRBV19 and TRBJ1-1, with D unresolved. CDR1 is LNHDA, CDR2 SQIVND, per germline (reference sequence). This CDR3 has 13 amino acids. V was cut by 7 bases and J by 0 bases, with 9 bases left in between. This CDR3 reads CASTAGMNTEAFF. CDR3 in DNA: TGTGCCAGTACAGCCGGGATGAACACTGAAGCTTTCTTT.

This clone was recorded only once. The V call is TRBV7-3, the J call TRBJ1-2; D is possibly TRBD1 (5 bases). Trimming removed 1 base from V and 1 base from J, with 13 bases in between. Per germline, CDR1 SGHTA and CDR2 FQGTGA. This CDR3 is built from 16 residues. This CDR3 is CASSLSAGPSNYGYTF. The DNA for the CDR3 is TGTGCCAGCAGCTTAAGCGCGGGACCTAGTAACTATGGCTACACCTTC.

The chain employs TRBV5-4 and TRBJ1-6; D not certain. Germline V gives CDR1 SGHNT, CDR2 YYREEE (reference sequence). V shed 0 bases and J shed 0 bases, with 7 bases lying between them. The CDR3 spans 16 residues. In DNA form, the CDR3 reads TGTGCCAGCAGCTTGGAACCGAGCTCCTATAATTCACCCCTCCACTTT. This translates into CASSLEPSSYNSPLHF.

The chain employs TRBV5-4 and TRBJ2-1, with a tentative D call TRBD1 (5 bases). Germline-derived CDR1 and CDR2 are SGHNT and YYREEE (reference sequence). Trimming removed 1 base at V and 4 bases at J, with 9 bases between. CDR3 length equals 14 residues. CDR3 bases: TGTGCCAGCAGCTTGAGGGGTTCGTACAATGAGCAGTTCTTC. Translated: CASSLRGSYNEQFF.

The V call is TRBV11-2, the J call TRBJ1-2, with D hard to call. The V end lost 7 bases, the J end lost 2 bases, and 14 bases lay between the germline ends. In germline, CDR1 is SGHAT, CDR2 FQNNGV. CDR3 size: 14 residues. CDR3 DNA sequence: TGTGCCAGCACCTCCAGGACTAACAACTATGGCTACACCTTC. Protein product: CASTSRTNNYGYTF.

The rearrangement uses TRBV27 and TRBJ1-2; 10 bases map to TRBD1. With 0 bases clipped from V and 7 bases from J, the junction kept 2 bases outside the gene matches. Germline lookup yields CDR1 MNHEY and CDR2 SMNVEV (reference sequence). The CDR3 is 14 residues long. The DNA of the CDR3 is TGTGCCAGCAGTTTATCCGGGACAGGGGTTGGCTACACCTTC. Translation: CASSLSGTGVGYTF.

The genes are TRBV2 and TRBJ2-1, with 8 bases identical to TRBD1. Germline trimming cut 4 bases from V and 10 bases from J; bases unmatched to any gene: 0. The CDR3 is made up of 11 amino acids. Germline CDR1 SNHLY, CDR2 FYNNEI. Here the CDR3 DNA reads TGTGCCAGCAGTGGGACAGGGGAGCAGTTCTTC. Translating gives CASSGTGEQFF.

V is TRBV25-1 and J is TRBJ1-2, with D possibly TRBD1 on 5 matching bases. Germline values: CDR1 MGHDK, CDR2 SYGVNS. The V gene lost 2 bases and the J gene lost 3 bases, with 13 bases spanning the gap. The length of the CDR3 is 15 residues. Here the CDR3 DNA reads TGTGCCAGCAGTGAACCAAAGACAGATTACTATGGCTACACCTTC. Translated: CASSEPKTDYYGYTF.